What follows are 2 T cell receptor beta chains derived from one specimen sequenced in a study of cytomegalovirus exposure and HLA in healthy donors. PCR amplification relied on 60 Vbeta primers (plus 13 Jbeta primers). Clones were sequenced by immunoSEQ multiplex PCR, and TCRdb holds only the in-frame ones, with some missing. The sample lists approximately 160,000 clones, about four fifths occurring once. The sample consisted of PBMCs. The receptors here all came from a young man in good health and CMV-seropositive.

With respect to this clone: The junction and the germline gene differ at one end; a read error may be behind it. The genes are TRBV7-9 and TRBJ1-2; D remains ambiguous. Germline V lookup: CDR1 SEHNR, CDR2 FQNEAQ (reference sequence). This CDR3 is 15 amino acids long. CDR3 loop: CSSSLPGATVYGYTF. For the CDR3, the DNA is TGTTCCAGCAGCTTGCCGGGAGCTACTGTGTATGGCTACACCTTC.

V and J are TRBV19 and TRBJ2-1; the D gene is possibly TRBD2 (5 bases). The V gene's germline CDR1 is LNHDA and CDR2 SQIVND (reference sequence). This CDR3 region has 15 residues. V was pared by 6 bases and J by 8 bases, with 20 bases between. The CDR3 here is CASRVEGYPRDEQFF. CDR3 nucleotide sequence: TGTGCCAGTAGAGTTGAGGGATATCCTCGCGATGAGCAGTTCTTC.